Reported below is one T cell receptor beta chain. Its target is not known. The sample originates from a study of T cell repertoires in cytomegalovirus infection. The wider study: CMV infection plus the matching HLA type was flagged by public TCR beta signatures. Study outcomes and limitations: Cumulative public TCR beta family frequency identified CMV carriers with the relevant HLA. The study found HLA-C-restricted CMV-specific TCR beta clonotypes dominating the ex vivo response.

TCRdb reprocessed the reads via MiXCR and lists one record per CDR3 protein. Of 230,000 or so distinct CDR3 sequences in the sample, 15% to 20% were seen once. V trimming: 6 bases; J trimming: 8 bases; junction bases outside the gene matches: 9. The CDR3 has 14 residues. The clonotype originates from a human donor in good health (CMV status not recorded). Some clones in this sample may be carry-over from other donors' samples. The rearrangement links TRBV12-3 or TRBV12-4 to TRBJ1-1; TRBD1 agrees at 10 bases. Source material: CD8+ T cells from PBMCs. The CDR3 protein is CASSDPRQGAEAFF. The CDR3 nucleotides read TGTGCCAGCAGCGACCCTCGACAGGGGGCGGAAGCTTTCTTT.